The rows below give T cell receptor beta chains drawn from one sample of a study of technical replicates of blood from a handful of donors. Repertoires were generated with immunoSEQ multiplex PCR, while TCRdb's copy carries only in-frame clones and drops some. This sample has about 80,000 clones, with roughly 90% found just once. The sample was T cells isolated from PBMCs. The receptor set was obtained from a human donor in good health. Each CDR3 is given with its conserved first and last residue. Fields, in order: J gene, clone size, CDR3 length, V gene, D gene, CDR3 DNA, CDR3 protein. The D gene is left open where the match is weak. Clone size appears in some rows only: once, few, many, or a class for an expanded clone.

TRBJ2-7	-	16	TRBV5-5	-	TGTGCCAGCAGCTTGGCCCAGGGGCCTCTTTCCACCGAGCAGTACTTC	CASSLAQGPLSTEQYF
TRBJ2-6	once	19	TRBV5-8	-	TGTGCCAGCAGCCCCAATCCCAGGTTCATCCTTTCTGGGGCCAACGTCCTGACTTTC	CASSPNPRFILSGANVLTF
TRBJ2-7	-	14	TRBV18	-	TGTGCCAGCTCACCTCGGGAGCTCTCCTACGAGCAGTACTTC	CASSPRELSYEQYF
TRBJ1-1	-	16	TRBV27	-	TGTGCCAGCAGTTTATCGGCAGGGGTCGGGAACACTGAAGCTTTCTTT	CASSLSAGVGNTEAFF
TRBJ1-1	once	16	TRBV5-1	TRBD1	TGCGCCAGCAGCTTGTTAGCCGGGACAGATGTCACTGAAGCTTTCTTT	CASSLLAGTDVTEAFF
TRBJ2-3	-	15	TRBV7-2	TRBD2	TGTGCCAGCAGCCAACTAGCGGGAATGGGGGATACGCAGTATTTT	CASSQLAGMGDTQYF
TRBJ2-3	-	16	TRBV9	TRBD2	TGTGCCAGCAGCGTAGGACTAGCGGGAGGCACAGATACGCAGTATTTT	CASSVGLAGGTDTQYF
TRBJ2-1	-	15	TRBV6-5	-	TGTGCCAGCAGTTACTCTGAGGGAGGACCCCCAGGGCAGTTCTTC	CASSYSEGGPPGQFF
TRBJ2-1	-	14	TRBV7-9	TRBD2	TGTGCCAGCAGCGCCTTTAGCGGGAGCAATGAGCAGTTCTTC	CASSAFSGSNEQFF
TRBJ2-3	-	15	TRBV27	-	TGTGCCAGCAGTTCCCCCAGGGTTGGCACAGATACGCAGTATTTT	CASSSPRVGTDTQYF
TRBJ2-7	-	13	TRBV29-1	-	TGCAGCGGCTCTGTATCCCTAAGGGGCGAGCAGTACTTC	CSGSVSLRGEQYF
TRBJ1-2	once	12	TRBV7-9	-	TGTGCCAGCAGTTGGGCTCACTATGGCTACACCTTC	CASSWAHYGYTF
TRBJ2-2	once	13	TRBV5-1	-	TGCGCCAGCAGCTTACAGGACACCGGGGAGCTGTTTTTT	CASSLQDTGELFF
TRBJ2-5	-	13	TRBV7-9	-	TGTGCCAGCAGCCACCTATACCAAGAGACCCAGTACTTC	CASSHLYQETQYF
TRBJ2-6	-	20	TRBV4-1	-	TGCGCCAGCAGCCAAGTTCTCCGTTTCGGGGGATCGTCGGGGGCCAACGTCCTGACTTTC	CASSQVLRFGGSSGANVLTF
TRBJ2-5	once	19	TRBV4-3	-	TGCGCCAGCAGCCAGGGCACGGCAGGGGCCAATTCGAACCAAGAGACCCAGTACTTC	CASSQGTAGANSNQETQYF
TRBJ2-5	-	14	TRBV5-1	TRBD2	TGCGCCAGCAGGTTAGGGACTAGGGGAGAGACCCAGTACTTC	CASRLGTRGETQYF
TRBJ1-1	-	11	TRBV6-5	-	TGTGCCAGCAGGGGAGGGGTTCAGGCTTTCTTT	CASRGGVQAFF
TRBJ1-1	-	15	TRBV5-1	TRBD1	TGCGCCAGCAGCTTGGTGGGGACAGAGAACACTGAAGCTTTCTTT	CASSLVGTENTEAFF
TRBJ1-2	-	14	TRBV10-3	-	TGTGCCATCCCCCAAACAGAAGCTAACTATGGCTACACCTTC	CAIPQTEANYGYTF
TRBJ2-3	-	13	TRBV28	TRBD1	TGTGCCAGCAGTACAGGGGCTACAGATACGCAGTATTTT	CASSTGATDTQYF
TRBJ2-7	-	13	TRBV6-6	-	TGTGCCAGCAGTCTTCCGGGACAATACGAGCAGTACTTC	CASSLPGQYEQYF
TRBJ2-1	-	15	TRBV19	TRBD2	TGTGCCAGTAGTCTAGGACTAGATTGGGGCAATGAGCAGTTCTTC	CASSLGLDWGNEQFF
TRBJ1-5	-	16	TRBV11-2	TRBD1	TGTGCCAGCAGCGTGGACAGGGCCGTTAGCAATCAGCCCCAGCATTTT	CASSVDRAVSNQPQHF
TRBJ1-2	-	15	TRBV7-9	-	TGTGCCAGCAGCTTAGCCCCAGGCTCCTCCTATGGCTACACCTTC	CASSLAPGSSYGYTF
TRBJ2-3	once	12	TRBV19	TRBD2	TGTGCCACCTCGACTAGCCCAGATACGCAGTATTTT	CATSTSPDTQYF
TRBJ2-1	-	12	TRBV9	-	TGTGCCAGCAGCGTCGCGGGAACTGAGCAGTTCTTC	CASSVAGTEQFF
TRBJ1-5	-	16	TRBV7-9	-	TGTGCCAGCAGCCATGACACATCTTATAGCAATCAGCCCCAGCATTTT	CASSHDTSYSNQPQHF
TRBJ2-3	-	13	TRBV9	TRBD2	TGTGCCAGCAGCGGGCTAGCGGGTGATACGCAGTATTTT	CASSGLAGDTQYF
TRBJ1-1	-	14	TRBV11-2	-	TGTGCCAGCAGCATCAGACTGGGGAACACTGAAGCTTTCTTT	CASSIRLGNTEAFF
TRBJ1-1	once	15	TRBV27	TRBD1	TGTGCCAGCAGGTACAGGGGATATTGGGAGACTGAAGCTTTCTTT	CASRYRGYWETEAFF
TRBJ2-5	-	18	TRBV27	-	TGTGCCAGCAGTTCAGTTCCTAGCCGGTGGGGTCCCGAAGAGACCCAGTACTTC	CASSSVPSRWGPEETQYF
TRBJ2-7	-	14	TRBV7-2	-	TGTGCCAGCACCAGACAAACGGGAGTAAACGAGCAGTACTTC	CASTRQTGVNEQYF
TRBJ1-2	once	14	TRBV9	-	TGTGCCAGCAGCCCGGGGGGGGGTTGGGATGGCTACACCTTC	CASSPGGGWDGYTF
TRBJ2-2	once	11	TRBV27	-	TGTGCCAGCACCAGTGCCGGGGAGCTGTTTTTT	CASTSAGELFF
TRBJ2-7	-	21	TRBV10-1	TRBD2	TGCGCCAGCAGTGAGGGGCCTAGCGGGAGGCGAACCTTTCCCCAGTGGTACGAGCAGTACTTC	CASSEGPSGRRTFPQWYEQYF
TRBJ2-3	-	13	TRBV2	-	TGTGCCAGCAACCGGGGGAACACAGATACGCAGTATTTT	CASNRGNTDTQYF
TRBJ2-5	-	13	TRBV29-1	-	TGCAGCGTGAGGGACACCACACAAGAGACCCAGTACTTC	CSVRDTTQETQYF